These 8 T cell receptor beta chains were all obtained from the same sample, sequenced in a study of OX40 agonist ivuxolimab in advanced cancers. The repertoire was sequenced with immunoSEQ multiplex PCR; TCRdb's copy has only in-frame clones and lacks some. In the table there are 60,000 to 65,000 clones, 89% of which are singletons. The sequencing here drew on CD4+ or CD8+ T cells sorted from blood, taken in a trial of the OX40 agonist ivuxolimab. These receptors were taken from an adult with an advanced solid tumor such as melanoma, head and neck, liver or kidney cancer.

The CDR3 reads CASSSGTSFF. DNA of the CDR3: TGTGCCAGCAGCTCAGGGACTTCGTTCTTC. The chain links TRBV11-2 to TRBJ2-1; possible D gene TRBD2, 6 bases. V gave up 4 bases and J gave up 15 bases, with 10 bases separating them. Per germline, CDR1 SGHAT and CDR2 FQNNGV. The CDR3 length is 10 residues.

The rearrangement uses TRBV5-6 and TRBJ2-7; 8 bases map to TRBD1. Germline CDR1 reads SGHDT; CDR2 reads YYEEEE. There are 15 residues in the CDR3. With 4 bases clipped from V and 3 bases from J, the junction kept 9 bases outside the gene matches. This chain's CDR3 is CASSLPTGGSYEQYF. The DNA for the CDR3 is TGTGCCAGCAGCCTCCCCACAGGGGGAAGCTACGAGCAGTACTTC. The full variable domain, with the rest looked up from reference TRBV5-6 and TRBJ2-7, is DAGVTQSPTHLIKTRGQQVTLRCSPKSGHDTVSWYQQALGQGPQFIFQYYEEEERQRGNFPDRFSGHQFPNYSSELNVNALLLGDSALYLCASSLPTGGSYEQYFGPGTRLTVT.

CDR3 amino acids: CASSLVGTGYGNQPQHF. In DNA, the CDR3 is TGTGCCAGCAGTTTAGTCGGGACAGGGTATGGCAATCAGCCCCAGCATTTT. The J gene is TRBJ1-5, the V gene TRBV27, with TRBD1 identical over 9 bases. This CDR3 region has 17 residues. Germline trimming cut 2 bases from V and 2 bases from J; bases unmatched to any gene: 7. Germline assignment: CDR1 MNHEY and CDR2 SMNVEV (reference sequence).

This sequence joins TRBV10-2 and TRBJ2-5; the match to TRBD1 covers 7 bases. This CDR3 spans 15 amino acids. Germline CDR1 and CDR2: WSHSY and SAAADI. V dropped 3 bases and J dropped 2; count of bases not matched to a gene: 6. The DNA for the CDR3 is TGCGCCAGCAGTGACTCCGGGACAGCGCAAGAGACCCAGTACTTC. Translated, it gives CASSDSGTAQETQYF.

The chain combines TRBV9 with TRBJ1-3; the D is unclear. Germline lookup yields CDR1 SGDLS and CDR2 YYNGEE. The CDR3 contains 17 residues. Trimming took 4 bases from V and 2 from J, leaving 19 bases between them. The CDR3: CASSSEAGPRAGNTIYF. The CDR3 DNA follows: TGTGCCAGCAGCTCCGAGGCAGGACCTAGGGCTGGAAACACCATATATTTT. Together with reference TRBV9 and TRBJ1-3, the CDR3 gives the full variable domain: DSGVTQTPKHLITATGQRVTLRCSPRSGDLSVYWYQQSLDQGLQFLIQYYNGEERAKGNILERFSAQQFPDLHSELNLSSLELGDSALYFCASSSEAGPRAGNTIYFGEGSWLTVV.

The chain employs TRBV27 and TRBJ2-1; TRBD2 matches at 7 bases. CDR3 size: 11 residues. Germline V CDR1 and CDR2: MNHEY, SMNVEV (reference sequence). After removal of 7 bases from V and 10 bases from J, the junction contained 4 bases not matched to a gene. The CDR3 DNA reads TGTGCCAGCATTAGCGGGCGGGAGCAGTTCTTC. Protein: CASISGREQFF.

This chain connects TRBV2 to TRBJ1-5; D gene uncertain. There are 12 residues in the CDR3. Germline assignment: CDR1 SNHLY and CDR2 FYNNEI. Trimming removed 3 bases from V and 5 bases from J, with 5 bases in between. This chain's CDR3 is CASSDAHQPQHF. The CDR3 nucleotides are TGTGCCAGCAGTGATGCCCATCAGCCCCAGCATTTT. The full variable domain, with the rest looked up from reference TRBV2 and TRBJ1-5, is EPEVTQTPSHQVTQMGQEVILRCVPISNHLYFYWYRQILGQKVEFLVSFYNNEISEKSEIFDDQFSVERPDGSNFTLKIRSTKLEDSAMYFCASSDAHQPQHFGDGTRLSIL.

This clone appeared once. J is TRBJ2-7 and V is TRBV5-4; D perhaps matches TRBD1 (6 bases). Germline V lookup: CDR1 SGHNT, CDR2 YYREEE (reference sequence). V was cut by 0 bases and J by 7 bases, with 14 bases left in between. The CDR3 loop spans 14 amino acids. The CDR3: CASSLVQGTREQYF. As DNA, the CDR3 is TGTGCCAGCAGCTTGGTGCAGGGGACGAGGGAGCAGTACTTC.